One and the same sample provided the 21 T cell receptor beta chains below, sequenced in a study of beta chain features in type 1 diabetes. The isolated RNA, all of it, was reverse transcribed, so expressed TCRB transcripts were what got sequenced. Data came from immunoSEQ multiplex PCR; TCRdb stores just in-frame clones and leaves some out. The sample consists of a few hundred thousand clones, approximately 13% of them appearing once. For these TCRs, the target antigens are not known. Study conclusions and caveats: All four CD4+ subsets of Type 1 diabetes patients contained TCRB CDR3s that were moderately but significantly shorter.

Sequenced: naive CD4+ T cells from blood. Source of these receptors: a young man with type 1 diabetes.

This clone was seen a handful of times. The chain employs TRBV7-2 and TRBJ2-3, with 7 bases aligning to TRBD1. This CDR3 is built from 14 residues. Germline CDR1 is SGHTA and CDR2 is FQGNSA. The V gene end was trimmed by 5 bases and the J gene end by 1 base; junction bases not matched to a gene: 3. The CDR3 region has the DNA TGTGCCAGCAGCCCAGGGGGTCGCACAGATACGCAGTATTTT. It is translated as CASSPGGRTDTQYF.

The chain combines TRBV14 with TRBJ2-1; TRBD2 agrees at 8 bases. The CDR3 totals 15 residues. The ends lost 4 bases at V and 7 bases at J; junction bases unmatched: 9. Per the germline V gene, CDR1 is SGHDN and CDR2 is FVKESK. The CDR3: CASSPSGRGVNEQFF. The CDR3 DNA follows: TGTGCCAGCAGCCCAAGCGGGAGAGGAGTAAATGAGCAGTTCTTC.

The chain couples TRBV18 to TRBJ2-1, with TRBD1 as a possible D gene (6 bases). The germline V and J ends were trimmed by 4 bases and 4 bases, with 14 bases remaining between them. Germline V gives CDR1 KGHSH, CDR2 LQKENI. The CDR3 extends over 15 amino acids. The CDR3 region is CASSLTGSSYNEQFF. In nucleotides, the CDR3 is TGTGCCAGCTCACTAACAGGGTCCTCATACAATGAGCAGTTCTTC. Full variable domain (outside the CDR3, taken from reference TRBV18 and TRBJ2-1): NAGVMQNPRHLVRRRGQEARLRCSPMKGHSHVYWYRQLPEEGLKFMVYLQKENIIDESGMPKERFSAEFPKEGPSILRIQQVVRGDSAAYFCASSLTGSSYNEQFFGPGTRLTVL.

This clone was seen at least ten times. As DNA, the CDR3 is TGCAGCGTTGAGGGACAGTCTGGGGCCAACGTCCTGACTTTC. Its translation: CSVEGQSGANVLTF. The chain has TRBV29-1 and TRBJ2-6, with 7 bases identical to TRBD1. The trim removed 3 bases at V and 1 base at J, leaving 0 bases unmatched. Per the germline V gene, CDR1 is SQVTM and CDR2 is ANQGSEA. The CDR3 is 14 residues long.

The chain is built from TRBV29-1 and TRBJ1-1; 7 bases are a match to TRBD1. In germline, CDR1 is SQVTM, CDR2 ANQGSEA. The J segment lost 3 bases and the V segment lost 7 bases, leaving 8 bases of the junction unmatched. The length of the CDR3 is 13 residues. CDR3 loop: CSASQGKDTEAFF. CDR3 nucleotide sequence: TGCAGCGCATCACAGGGGAAAGACACTGAAGCTTTCTTT. Drawing the rest from reference TRBV29-1 and TRBJ1-1, the complete variable domain is SAVISQKPSRDICQRGTSLTIQCQVDSQVTMMFWYRQQPGQSLTLIATANQGSEATYESGFVIDKFPISRPNLTFSTLTVSNMSPEDSSIYLCSASQGKDTEAFFGQGTRLTVV.

The genes are TRBV7-9 and TRBJ1-5; the D gene is possibly TRBD1 (5 bases). There are 14 residues in the CDR3. In germline, CDR1 is SEHNR, CDR2 FQNEAQ (reference sequence). Between the trimmed V and J ends, which lost 4 bases and 8 bases, there was a span of 15 bases. The CDR3 spells CASSSGQPGEPQHF. CDR3 coding DNA: TGTGCCAGCAGCTCCGGACAACCGGGCGAGCCCCAGCATTTT.

J is TRBJ1-1 and V is TRBV19, with unresolved D. Per germline, CDR1 LNHDA and CDR2 SQIVND (reference sequence). V lost 5 bases and J lost 3, with 13 bases in between. The CDR3 sequence is 14 residues long. The CDR3: CASSRVYEYTEAFF. DNA for the CDR3: TGTGCCAGTAGTCGGGTTTACGAGTACACTGAAGCTTTCTTT. Full variable domain (outside the CDR3, taken from reference TRBV19 and TRBJ1-1): DGGITQSPKYLFRKEGQNVTLSCEQNLNHDAMYWYRQDPGQGLRLIYYSQIVNDFQKGDIAEGYSVSREKKESFPLTVTSAQKNPTAFYLCASSRVYEYTEAFFGQGTRLTVV.

The table lists this clone with a few counts. The chain combines TRBV9 with TRBJ2-3; 9 positions agree with TRBD2. This CDR3 is built from 15 residues. CDR1 is SGDLS and CDR2 is YYNGEE in the germline V gene. Trimming cost V 4 bases and J 4 bases; bases outside gene matches: 7. The CDR3 protein is CASSWRGGSADTQYF. The DNA for the CDR3 is TGTGCCAGCAGCTGGCGGGGGGGCTCGGCAGATACGCAGTATTTT.

The chain has TRBV7-9 and TRBJ1-4; 8 positions match TRBD1. Germline loops: CDR1 SEHNR, CDR2 FQNEAQ (reference sequence). The junction had 1 base not matched to a gene; V was cut back by 3 bases and J by 1 base. The CDR3 has 15 amino acids. In DNA form, the CDR3 reads TGTGCCAGCAGCTTGGACAGGGTAACTAATGAAAAACTGTTTTTT. Translated, it gives CASSLDRVTNEKLFF.

The chain combines TRBV5-1 with TRBJ2-1; TRBD2 agrees at 13 bases. This CDR3 has 17 residues. Trimming took 1 base from V and 7 from J; bases not matched to a gene: 8. Germline V lookup: CDR1 SGHRS, CDR2 YFSETQ. The CDR3 region is CASSLWRVTSGGNEQFF. As DNA, the CDR3 is TGCGCCAGCAGCTTGTGGCGGGTGACTAGCGGGGGGAATGAGCAGTTCTTC.

This clone turned up a few times. The genes are TRBV2 and TRBJ1-2, with D perhaps matching TRBD1 (5 bases). V was cut by 7 bases and J by 4 bases, with 10 bases left in between. The CDR3 consists of 12 residues. Germline V lookup: CDR1 SNHLY, CDR2 FYNNEI. The CDR3 loop reads CASNPDTYGYTF. The CDR3 region has the DNA TGTGCCAGCAACCCGGACACCTATGGCTACACCTTC.

This clone was observed a handful of times. The chain uses TRBV30 and TRBJ1-1; 8 nucleotides line up with TRBD1. Germline V gene sequence: CDR1 GTSNPN, CDR2 SVGIG (reference sequence). The length of the CDR3 is 14 residues. The junction had 5 bases not matched to a gene; V was cut back by 4 bases and J by 1 base. Here the CDR3 reads CAWMGDRRNTEAFF. The CDR3 region has the DNA TGTGCCTGGATGGGGGACAGGCGGAACACTGAAGCTTTCTTT. The variable domain in full, completed from reference TRBV30 and TRBJ1-1, reads SQTIHQWPATLVQPVGSPLSLECTVEGTSNPNLYWYRQAAGRGLQLLFYSVGIGQISSEVPQNLSASRPQDRQFILSSKKLLLSDSGFYLCAWMGDRRNTEAFFGQGTRLTVV.

The gene calls are TRBV7-9 and TRBJ2-1, with 7 bases aligning to TRBD1. CDR3 size: 12 residues. Germline values: CDR1 SEHNR, CDR2 FQNEAQ (reference sequence). The junction had 1 base not matched to a gene; V was cut back by 1 base and J by 10 bases. The CDR3 reads CASSLEGQEQFF. The CDR3 region has the DNA TGTGCCAGCAGCTTAGAGGGACAGGAGCAGTTCTTC. The variable domain in full, with the rest retrieved from reference TRBV7-9 and TRBJ2-1, is DTGVSQNPRHKITKRGQNVTFRCDPISEHNRLYWYRQTLGQGPEFLTYFQNEAQLEKSRLLSDRFSAERPKGSFSTLEIQRTEQGDSAMYLCASSLEGQEQFFGPGTRLTVL.

This clone was seen a few times. The chain uses TRBV5-1 and TRBJ1-1; unclear D gene. This CDR3 spans 14 amino acids. Trimming pared 1 base from V and 3 bases from J, leaving 10 bases between. Germline loops: CDR1 SGHRS, CDR2 YFSETQ. DNA of the CDR3: TGCGCCAGCAGCTTGCAGCGTCCGCACACTGAAGCTTTCTTT. It yields the protein CASSLQRPHTEAFF.

This chain links TRBV27 with TRBJ1-2; 7 nucleotides match TRBD1. The CDR3 has 12 amino acids. The germline gives CDR1 MNHEY, CDR2 SMNVEV (reference sequence). V lost 5 bases to trimming and J lost 4 bases; unmatched junction nucleotides: 1. The CDR3 nucleotides are TGTGCCAGCAGTGGGGACAGCTATGGCTACACCTTC. This codes for CASSGDSYGYTF.

In the case of this clone: A read error may produce the germline difference seen at one junction end. The V call is TRBV7-7, the J call TRBJ2-1; D is unclear. Germline CDR1 is SSHAT and CDR2 is FNYEAQ (reference sequence). The CDR3 sequence is 13 residues long. CDR3 nucleotides: TGTGCTAGCAGCCCAGGCCCCTACAATGAGCAGTTCTTC. Its translation: CASSPGPYNEQFF. The variable domain in full, completed from reference TRBV7-7 and TRBJ2-1, reads GAGVSQSPRYKVTKRGQDVTLRCDPISSHATLYWYQQALGQGPEFLTYFNYEAQPDKSGLPSDRFSAERPEGSISTLTIQRTEQRDSAMYRCASSPGPYNEQFFGPGTRLTVL.

The chain joins TRBV30 to TRBJ2-5; weak D call: TRBD1 (6 bases). This CDR3 comprises 14 residues. Germline CDR1 is GTSNPN and CDR2 is SVGIG (reference sequence). Trimming stripped 4 bases from V and 4 bases from J, with 16 bases between. The CDR3 loop is CAWTGRGGGETQYF. In DNA form, the CDR3 reads TGTGCCTGGACGGGCAGGGGCGGTGGAGAGACCCAGTACTTC.

This clone has just a few counts. The chain joins TRBV11-2 to TRBJ1-2, with TRBD1 matching 9 bases. The CDR3 extends over 15 amino acids. Germline V gene sequence: CDR1 SGHAT, CDR2 FQNNGV. Unmatched junction bases numbered 8, after V lost 5 bases and J lost 4 bases. This chain's CDR3 is CASSRGQGRGYGYTF. CDR3 coding DNA: TGTGCCAGCAGCCGGGGACAGGGTAGAGGCTATGGCTACACCTTC.

The chain has TRBV7-2 and TRBJ1-5; 11 nucleotides align to TRBD1. The germline gives CDR1 SGHTA, CDR2 FQGNSA. The length of the CDR3 is 15 residues. V lost 1 base, J lost 6 bases, and 2 bases stayed unmatched. The CDR3 here is CASSLGGQGAQPQHF. The CDR3 DNA reads as TGTGCCAGCAGCTTAGGTGGACAGGGGGCTCAGCCCCAGCATTTT.

The chain carries TRBV5-1 and TRBJ2-1; the D gene is possibly TRBD2 (5 bases). CDR3 size: 14 residues. The germline CDR1 and CDR2 sequences are SGHRS and YFSETQ. Trimming pared 1 base from V and 4 bases from J, leaving 9 bases between. The CDR3 DNA reads TGCGCCAGCAGCTTGCGGGAAGTGTACAATGAGCAGTTCTTC. Protein product: CASSLREVYNEQFF.

CDR3 nucleotide sequence: TGCGCCAGCAAACCAGGGGCCGATACGCAGTATTTT. Translating it yields CASKPGADTQYF. This chain joins TRBV5-1 and TRBJ2-3, with D possibly matching TRBD1 (6 bases). CDR3 length equals 12 residues. Germline V lookup: CDR1 SGHRS, CDR2 YFSETQ. Between the trimmed V and J ends, which lost 6 bases and 6 bases, there was a span of 11 bases.